A single sample is the source of the 12 T cell receptor beta chains below, sequenced in a study of blood T cells in healthy people across ages. Then a second PCR, running about 6 to 12 cycles, was carried out with a sample-barcoded 5' primer and a J-beta primer mix. TCRdb itself ran the 5' RACE reads through MiXCR, one entry per CDR3 protein. The data contain 550,000 to 700,000 distinct CDR3 sequences, approximately 25% of them seen just once; the ten biggest clones take up 18%. The specimen sequenced was blood. These receptors all stem from a woman in her seventies in good health.

In its sample, this clonotype was seen many times. The chain combines TRBV5-1 with TRBJ1-3; D remains ambiguous. The CDR3 has 13 residues. V was clipped by 4 bases and J by 7 bases, with 12 bases between them. Germline CDR1 is SGHRS and CDR2 is YFSETQ. The CDR3 DNA reads TGCGCCAGCAGCAGAACCCCGGGTAACACCATATATTTT. Translation: CASSRTPGNTIYF.

The chain has TRBV7-2 and TRBJ2-7, with D tentatively TRBD2 (6 bases). Trimming left V 1 base short and J 1 base short, with 17 bases between. The CDR3 spans 17 residues. The germline V gene has CDR1 SGHTA and CDR2 FQGNSA. The CDR3 here is CASSLGNSGLGSYEQYF. The CDR3 DNA reads as TGTGCCAGCAGCTTAGGTAATTCGGGACTGGGATCCTACGAGCAGTACTTC.

The chain is built from TRBV5-1 and TRBJ1-4, with TRBD1 matching 7 bases. The CDR3 sequence is 17 residues long. Germline trimming cut 4 bases from V and 4 bases from J; bases unmatched to any gene: 13. Looked up from germline, CDR1 is SGHRS and CDR2 is YFSETQ. The chain's CDR3 is CASSRQGASYDNEKLFF. Written as DNA, the CDR3 is TGCGCCAGCAGCCGACAGGGAGCCTCTTATGATAATGAAAAACTGTTTTTT.

In this sample, this clonotype turned up a few times. The V call is TRBV4-3, the J call TRBJ2-5; 8 positions match TRBD1. Near its end, the DNA agrees better with TRBJ2-7, so the J call may be wrong. From germline, CDR1 is LGHNA and CDR2 YSLEER. CDR3 length: 15 residues. CDR3 sequence (DNA): TGCGCCAGCAGCCAACGGACAGGGTCGGTATACGAGCAGTACTTC. Translated, it gives CASSQRTGSVYEQYF.

V usage is TRBV20-1 and J usage is TRBJ2-7; 8 nucleotides line up with TRBD1. V lost 1 base to trimming and J lost 5 bases; unmatched junction nucleotides: 7. Germline-derived CDR1 and CDR2 are DFQATT and SNEGSKA (reference sequence). The CDR3 sequence is 14 residues long. The CDR3 is CSARVRTGSHEQYF. Here the CDR3 DNA reads TGCAGTGCTAGAGTGCGGACAGGGAGCCACGAGCAGTACTTC.

This clonotype was detected a few times. The rearrangement joins TRBV4-2 to TRBJ1-2, with D unresolved. Per the germline V gene, CDR1 is LGHNA and CDR2 is YNFKEQ. V lost 0 bases, J lost 4 bases, and 12 bases lay in between. The CDR3 loop spans 15 amino acids. The CDR3 region is CASSQESRVPYGYTF. Here the CDR3 DNA reads TGTGCCAGCAGCCAAGAGTCACGAGTTCCCTATGGCTACACCTTC.

This clonotype was detected many times. The chain joins TRBV27 to TRBJ1-4, with D hard to call. V was cut by 5 bases and J by 7 bases, with 8 bases left in between. CDR3 length: 12 residues. Germline values: CDR1 MNHEY, CDR2 SMNVEV (reference sequence). As DNA, the CDR3 is TGTGCCAGCAGTCCCCCGGGTGAAAAACTGTTTTTT. Amino acid sequence: CASSPPGEKLFF.

The chain carries TRBV29-1 and TRBJ1-2; unclear D gene. The CDR3 has 13 amino acids. V was shortened by 0 bases and J by 4 bases, with 9 bases between the two germline ends. Germline CDR1 reads SQVTM; CDR2 reads ANQGSEA. DNA for the CDR3: TGCAGCGTTGAAGACCTAGGTACCTATGGCTACACCTTC. It specifies CSVEDLGTYGYTF.

This clonotype was picked up a small number of times. The DNA of the CDR3 is TGCAGTGCTAGAGCCCCCGAGACCGGGCAAGAGACCCAGTACTTC. Translating gives CSARAPETGQETQYF. The V gene is TRBV20-1, the J gene TRBJ2-5; no reliable D call. This CDR3 region has 15 residues. Trimming shortened V by 1 base and J by 2 bases, and 14 bases separated the two germline ends. Germline loops: CDR1 DFQATT, CDR2 SNEGSKA (reference sequence).

The rearrangement links TRBV7-3 to TRBJ2-3; 7 nucleotides align to TRBD1. The CDR3 consists of 14 residues. Germline-derived CDR1 and CDR2 are SGHTA and FQGTGA. V lost 5 bases and J lost 6; bases outside the gene matches: 8. The CDR3 protein is CASSVAGRGDTQYF. The CDR3 DNA is TGTGCCAGCAGCGTGGCTGGCAGGGGGGATACGCAGTATTTT.

The chain is built from TRBV11-3 and TRBJ1-1; D not certain. Germline V lookup: CDR1 SGHNT, CDR2 YENEEA. Trimming shortened V by 3 bases and J by 1 base, and 6 bases separated the two germline ends. The CDR3 length is 13 residues. CDR3 DNA sequence: TGTGCCAGCAGCTTTGAGGAGAACACTGAAGCTTTCTTT. Protein product: CASSFEENTEAFF.

This sequence joins TRBV20-1 and TRBJ1-2, with D unclear. The CDR3 is 14 amino acids. Germline V gene sequence: CDR1 DFQATT, CDR2 SNEGSKA (reference sequence). Trimming stripped 1 base from V and 2 bases from J, with 11 bases between. The CDR3 is CSARVAVPNYGYTF. In DNA form, the CDR3 reads TGCAGTGCTAGAGTAGCCGTCCCCAACTATGGCTACACCTTC.